Shown below are 22 T cell receptor beta chains from a single sample sequenced in a study of T cell responses to AZD1222 COVID-19 vaccine. Profiled with immunoSEQ multiplex PCR; TCRdb holds only in-frame clones, not every one. The data show 200,000 or so clones, with around 87% seen just once and about 3% held by the top ten. Sequencing used peripheral blood, obtained on day 0 of MenACWY control vaccination. The receptors were sampled from an adult in good health.

The V and J genes are TRBV24-1 and TRBJ2-5; D remains ambiguous. Germline values: CDR1 KGHDR, CDR2 SFDVKD. The CDR3 consists of 13 residues. V dropped 0 bases and J dropped 5 bases, with 6 bases sitting between them. As DNA, the CDR3 is TGTGCCACCAGTGATTTGCAAGACGAGACCCAGTACTTC. It specifies CATSDLQDETQYF.

This clone was seen only once. The rearrangement links TRBV6-4 to TRBJ2-1, with D perhaps matching TRBD2 (5 bases). The CDR3 sequence is 17 residues long. The germline gives CDR1 MRHNA, CDR2 SNTAGT. The V end was cut by 3 bases, the J end by 4 bases, with 19 bases between. CDR3 residues: CASSDASGEREYNEQFF. The CDR3 coding sequence is TGTGCCAGCAGTGATGCGTCCGGTGAGAGGGAGTACAATGAGCAGTTCTTC.

This clone occurred once. CDR3: CASSSILADSYNEQFF. In nucleotides, the CDR3 is TGTGCCAGCAGTTCGATACTAGCGGACTCCTACAATGAGCAGTTCTTC. The V call is TRBV28, the J call TRBJ2-1, with TRBD2 matching over 8 bases. The CDR3 has 16 amino acids. Germline lookup yields CDR1 MDHEN and CDR2 SYDVKM. Trimming cost V 4 bases and J 0 bases; bases outside gene matches: 5.

The chain is built from TRBV5-1 and TRBJ2-3; 10 bases map to TRBD2. V lost 0 bases and J lost 0; bases outside the gene matches: 4. The CDR3 consists of 17 residues. Germline values: CDR1 SGHRS, CDR2 YFSETQ. The CDR3 here is CASSLDPAGGSTDTQYF. The DNA of the CDR3 is TGCGCCAGCAGCTTGGATCCAGCGGGGGGGAGCACAGATACGCAGTATTTT.

The rearrangement joins TRBV2 to TRBJ2-3; 8 bases agree with TRBD1. The CDR3 spans 16 residues. Germline CDR1 SNHLY, CDR2 FYNNEI. The J segment lost 7 bases and the V segment lost 7 bases, leaving 16 bases of the junction unmatched. This CDR3 is CASKSGGLEERNTQYF. CDR3 nucleotides: TGTGCCAGCAAGTCAGGGGGCCTGGAAGAGCGGAATACGCAGTATTTT.

This clone has only one observation. V and J are TRBV28 and TRBJ1-6; D ambiguous. Germline values: CDR1 MDHEN, CDR2 SYDVKM. V lost 5 bases to trimming and J lost 7 bases, with 12 bases between them. The CDR3 runs to 14 residues. The DNA of the CDR3 is TGTGCCAGCAGTCCAACTTGGACGAATTCACCCCTCCACTTT. Translated: CASSPTWTNSPLHF.

This chain uses TRBV28 with TRBJ2-7; TRBD1 might be the D (5 bases). Per the germline V gene, CDR1 is MDHEN and CDR2 is SYDVKM. V lost 3 bases to trimming and J lost 3 bases, with 12 bases between them. This CDR3 has 14 residues. This CDR3 is CASSFYSTVYEQYF. For the CDR3, the DNA is TGTGCCAGCAGTTTCTACTCGACAGTCTACGAGCAGTACTTC.

This chain connects TRBV6-4 to TRBJ2-3; the match to TRBD2 covers 10 bases. The CDR3 is 15 residues long. The J segment lost 8 bases and the V segment lost 3 bases, leaving 8 bases of the junction unmatched. CDR1 is MRHNA, CDR2 SNTAGT, per germline. CDR3 amino acids: CASSEERGGAATQYF. The CDR3 DNA follows: TGTGCCAGCAGTGAGGAGCGGGGGGGTGCAGCTACGCAGTATTTT.

V and J are TRBV6-5 and TRBJ1-6; D gene ambiguous. Germline values: CDR1 MNHEY, CDR2 SVGAGI. The CDR3 sequence is 15 residues long. Trimming removed 0 bases at V and 14 bases at J, with 17 bases between. The CDR3 loop is CASSYSTPDFLTLHF. The CDR3 bases are TGTGCCAGCAGTTACTCGACTCCGGATTTCCTCACCCTCCACTTT.

The V call is TRBV28, the J call TRBJ2-5; TRBD1 aligns across 9 bases. This CDR3 region has 15 residues. The junction had 9 bases not matched to a gene; V was cut back by 5 bases and J by 5 bases. Germline CDR1 reads MDHEN; CDR2 reads SYDVKM. The CDR3 DNA sequence: TGTGCCAGCAGTACAACAGGGGGCGCATTGGAGACCCAGTACTTC. This sequence encodes CASSTTGGALETQYF. Using reference TRBV28 and TRBJ2-5 for the parts outside the CDR3, the full variable domain is DVKVTQSSRYLVKRTGEKVFLECVQDMDHENMFWYRQDPGLGLRLIYFSYDVKMKEKGDIPEGYSVSREKKERFSLILESASTNQTSMYLCASSTTGGALETQYFGPGTRLLVL.

The chain employs TRBV30 and TRBJ1-5; D remains unclear. The V gene's germline CDR1 is GTSNPN and CDR2 SVGIG (reference sequence). This CDR3 has 14 amino acids. Trimming left V 0 bases short and J 6 bases short, with 12 bases between. CDR3 nucleotides: TGTGCCTGGAGTGTTTCTACCATTCGTCAGCCCCAGCATTTT. Protein sequence: CAWSVSTIRQPQHF.

Turning to this clone: Other nucleotide sequences in the sample specify the same CDR3. The chain combines TRBV5-4 with TRBJ1-1; D not resolved. V was cut by 2 bases and J by 3 bases, with 8 bases left in between. This CDR3 is built from 13 residues. The V gene's germline CDR1 is SGHNT and CDR2 YYREEE (reference sequence). CDR3 sequence: CASSLSSDTEAFF. CDR3 DNA: TGTGCCAGCAGCTTATCTAGCGACACTGAAGCTTTCTTT.

On this clone: A junction boundary mismatches the germline segment, possibly from a read error. The chain employs TRBV28 and TRBJ1-3, with D possibly TRBD1 on 6 matching bases. Germline V gene sequence: CDR1 MDHEN, CDR2 SYDVKM. CDR3 length: 13 amino acids. The CDR3 nucleotides read TGTGCCAGCACCAAACAGGGCCCGGGGATTATGTTTTTT. This encodes CASTKQGPGIMFF.

V and J are TRBV2 and TRBJ1-6; a weak D match, TRBD1 (6 bases). V shed 4 bases and J shed 4 bases, with 14 bases lying between them. The CDR3 length is 16 residues. Germline V gives CDR1 SNHLY, CDR2 FYNNEI. This CDR3 is CASSVLGASYNSPLHF. Written as DNA, the CDR3 is TGTGCCAGCAGTGTATTGGGGGCTAGTTATAATTCACCCCTCCACTTT.

The rearrangement uses TRBV21-1 and TRBJ2-1; the table gives TRBD2 as D, unverified against the DNA. TRBV21-1 is an annotated pseudogene. The CDR3 loop spans 15 amino acids. DNA for the CDR3: TGTGCCAGCAGCCCGAGGGGGGGGGCCTGCAATGAGCAGTTCTTC. Translation: CASSPRGGACNEQFF.

This clone was observed a single time. This chain links TRBV6-4 with TRBJ2-7; either TRBD1 or TRBD2 may fit D (7 bases each). V lost 4 bases and J 7 bases, leaving 14 bases between the germline ends. This CDR3 is built from 13 residues. Germline CDR1 is MRHNA and CDR2 is SNTAGT. The CDR3 nucleotides read TGTGCCAGCAGTGGCAGGGGGGGGCATGAGCAGTACTTC. Translated: CASSGRGGHEQYF.

This chain uses TRBV19 with TRBJ2-3; no clear D. CDR3 length: 13 residues. Germline values: CDR1 LNHDA, CDR2 SQIVND (reference sequence). The V end was cut by 5 bases, the J end by 4 bases, with 10 bases between. The CDR3 reads CASSGRTADTQYF. For the CDR3, the DNA is TGTGCCAGTAGTGGACGGACCGCAGATACGCAGTATTTT.

The V and J genes are TRBV7-9 and TRBJ1-4; D is unresolved. Deletions cut 6 bases from V and 8 bases from J, with 10 bases between. CDR3 length: 12 amino acids. In germline, CDR1 is SEHNR, CDR2 FQNEAQ (reference sequence). For the CDR3, the DNA is TGTGCCAGCAGTTCGGGATTCGAAAAACTGTTTTTT. Translated, it gives CASSSGFEKLFF. The full variable domain, its missing parts supplied by reference TRBV7-9 and TRBJ1-4, is DTGVSQNPRHKITKRGQNVTFRCDPISEHNRLYWYRQTLGQGPEFLTYFQNEAQLEKSRLLSDRFSAERPKGSFSTLEIQRTEQGDSAMYLCASSSGFEKLFFGSGTQLSVL.

Note on this clone: The limits of the CDR3 on the DNA are not certain, so only TCRdb's listed CDR3 is given. The chain couples TRBV12-3 or TRBV12-4 to TRBJ1-2. The CDR3 numbers 11 amino acids, ends counted. The CDR3 is CASSSSSGYTF.

The rearrangement uses TRBV28 and TRBJ2-1; D possibly corresponds to TRBD2 (6 bases). Germline V gene data show CDR1 as MDHEN and CDR2 as SYDVKM. CDR3 size: 15 residues. V was pared by 6 bases and J by 1 base, with 13 bases between. CDR3: CASSPTSPSYNEQFF. The CDR3 DNA is TGTGCCAGCAGCCCCACTAGCCCTTCCTACAATGAGCAGTTCTTC.

The chain recombines TRBV27 with TRBJ2-7; perhaps D is TRBD1 or TRBD2 (5 bases each). In germline, CDR1 is MNHEY, CDR2 SMNVEV (reference sequence). This CDR3 spans 14 amino acids. Deletions cut 8 bases from V and 2 bases from J, with 16 bases between. In DNA form, the CDR3 reads TGTGCCAGCGGCTCCGGGACGGGGACCTACGAGCAGTACTTC. Translated, it gives CASGSGTGTYEQYF.

This chain connects TRBV5-1 to TRBJ1-4; D remains ambiguous. CDR1 SGHRS and CDR2 YFSETQ come from the germline V gene. V lost 2 bases, J lost 6 bases, and 11 bases lay in between. The CDR3 length is 14 residues. CDR3 coding DNA: TGCGCCAGCAGCTTAGAGGGTGGGGATGAAAAACTGTTTTTT. Its protein product is CASSLEGGDEKLFF.